The clone carrying this T cell receptor beta chain was counted only a few times. No antigen is known for it. A much larger clone lies a single base off, so this may be a read error. The data belong to a study of read filtering for tumor transcriptome and immune sequencing. For the study at large: Whole-transcriptome libraries were prepared after DNase treatment.

The library was built from approximately 400 ng RNA with molecular barcoded adaptors for alpha/delta and beta/gamma chains. TCRdb re-called the reads through MiXCR, storing one row per CDR3 protein. The sample shows 40,000 or so distinct CDR3 sequences, around 13% of them seen only once. This CDR3 has 17 residues. Germline V lookup: CDR1 SGHTA, CDR2 FQGNSA. V gave up 5 bases and J gave up 3 bases; unmatched junction bases: 11. Overall study results and limits: RNA-seq captured clonotypes less deeply and reliably than IR-seq.

The chain couples TRBV7-2 to TRBJ1-5; 9 nucleotides match TRBD1. Sequenced: a population of CD138-negative cells sorted from bone marrow. The source is a donor at least 40 years old with multiple myeloma. CDR3: CASSPFGTGCVNQPQHF. DNA of the CDR3: TGTGCCAGCAGCCCTTTCGGGACAGGGTGCGTCAATCAGCCCCAGCATTTT.